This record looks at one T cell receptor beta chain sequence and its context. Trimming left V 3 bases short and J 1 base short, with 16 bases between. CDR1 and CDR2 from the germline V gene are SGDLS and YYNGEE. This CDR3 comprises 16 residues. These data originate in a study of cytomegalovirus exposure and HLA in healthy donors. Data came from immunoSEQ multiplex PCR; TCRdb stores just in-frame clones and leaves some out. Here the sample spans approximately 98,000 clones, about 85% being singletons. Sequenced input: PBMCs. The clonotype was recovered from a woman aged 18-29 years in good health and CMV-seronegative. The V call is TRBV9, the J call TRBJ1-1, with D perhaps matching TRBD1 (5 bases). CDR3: CASSDSPGLRNTEAFF. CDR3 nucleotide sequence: TGTGCCAGCAGCGATTCTCCAGGGTTAAGGAACACTGAAGCTTTCTTT. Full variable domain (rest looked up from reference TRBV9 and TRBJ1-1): DSGVTQTPKHLITATGQRVTLRCSPRSGDLSVYWYQQSLDQGLQFLIQYYNGEERAKGNILERFSAQQFPDLHSELNLSSLELGDSALYFCASSDSPGLRNTEAFFGQGTRLTVV.